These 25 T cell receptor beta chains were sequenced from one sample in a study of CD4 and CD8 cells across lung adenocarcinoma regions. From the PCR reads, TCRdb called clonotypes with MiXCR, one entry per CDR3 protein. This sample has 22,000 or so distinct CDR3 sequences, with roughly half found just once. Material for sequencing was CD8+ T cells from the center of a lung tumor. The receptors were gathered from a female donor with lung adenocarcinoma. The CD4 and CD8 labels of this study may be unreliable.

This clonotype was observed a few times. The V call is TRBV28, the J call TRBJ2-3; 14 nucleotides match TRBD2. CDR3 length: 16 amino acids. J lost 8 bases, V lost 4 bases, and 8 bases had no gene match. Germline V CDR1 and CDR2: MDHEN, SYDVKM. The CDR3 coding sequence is TGTGCCAGCAGTTCCTCCGGGACTAGCGGGAGCGGTACGCAGTATTTT. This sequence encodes CASSSSGTSGSGTQYF. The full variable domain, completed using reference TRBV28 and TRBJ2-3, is DVKVTQSSRYLVKRTGEKVFLECVQDMDHENMFWYRQDPGLGLRLIYFSYDVKMKEKGDIPEGYSVSREKKERFSLILESASTNQTSMYLCASSSSGTSGSGTQYFGPGTRLTVL.

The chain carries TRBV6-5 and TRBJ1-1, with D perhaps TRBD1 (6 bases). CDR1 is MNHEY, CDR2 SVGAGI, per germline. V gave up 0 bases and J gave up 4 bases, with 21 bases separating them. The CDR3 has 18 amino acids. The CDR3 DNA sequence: TGTGCCAGCAGTTACTCGATCCCAATACAGGGTGGGGGCACTGAAGCTTTCTTT. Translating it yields CASSYSIPIQGGGTEAFF.

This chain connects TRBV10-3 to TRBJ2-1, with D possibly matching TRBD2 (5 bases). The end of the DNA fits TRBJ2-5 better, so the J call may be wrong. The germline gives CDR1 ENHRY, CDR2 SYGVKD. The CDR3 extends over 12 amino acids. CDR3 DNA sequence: TGTGCCTCCCGACCCCCGGGGGAGACCCAGTACTTC. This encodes CASRPPGETQYF.

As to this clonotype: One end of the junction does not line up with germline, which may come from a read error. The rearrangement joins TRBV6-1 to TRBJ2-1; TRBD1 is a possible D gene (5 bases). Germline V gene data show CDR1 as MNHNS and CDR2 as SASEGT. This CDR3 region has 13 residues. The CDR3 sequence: CASSDVQGNAQFF. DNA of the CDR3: TGTGCCAGCAGTGATGTGCAGGGAAATGCGCAGTTCTTT.

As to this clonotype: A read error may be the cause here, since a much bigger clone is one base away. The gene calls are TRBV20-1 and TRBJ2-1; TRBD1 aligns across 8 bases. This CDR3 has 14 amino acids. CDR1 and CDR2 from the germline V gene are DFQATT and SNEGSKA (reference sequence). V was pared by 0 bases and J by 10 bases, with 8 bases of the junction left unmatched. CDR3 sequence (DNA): TGCAGTGCTAGAGACCGGACAGGGAGGAACGAGCAGTTCTTC. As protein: CSARDRTGRNEQFF.

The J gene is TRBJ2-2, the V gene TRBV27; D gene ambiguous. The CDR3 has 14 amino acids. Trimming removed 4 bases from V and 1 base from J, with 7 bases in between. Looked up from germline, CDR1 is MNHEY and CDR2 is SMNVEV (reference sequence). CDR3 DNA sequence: TGTGCCAGCAGTTACGAGGTGAACACCGGGGAGCTGTTTTTT. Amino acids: CASSYEVNTGELFF.

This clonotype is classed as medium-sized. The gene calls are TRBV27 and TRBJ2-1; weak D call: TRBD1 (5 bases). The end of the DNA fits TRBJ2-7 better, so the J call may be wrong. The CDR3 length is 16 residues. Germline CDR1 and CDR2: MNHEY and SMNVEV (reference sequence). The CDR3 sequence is CASSLSGRLGRLEQYF. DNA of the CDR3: TGTGCCAGCAGTTTATCGGGCAGGTTGGGGCGTTTAGAGCAGTACTTC.

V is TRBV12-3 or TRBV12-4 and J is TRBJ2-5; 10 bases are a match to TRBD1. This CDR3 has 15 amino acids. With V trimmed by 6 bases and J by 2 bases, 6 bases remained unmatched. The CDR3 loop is CASSLGQGVQETQYF. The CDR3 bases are TGTGCCAGCAGCCTAGGACAGGGGGTTCAAGAGACCCAGTACTTC.

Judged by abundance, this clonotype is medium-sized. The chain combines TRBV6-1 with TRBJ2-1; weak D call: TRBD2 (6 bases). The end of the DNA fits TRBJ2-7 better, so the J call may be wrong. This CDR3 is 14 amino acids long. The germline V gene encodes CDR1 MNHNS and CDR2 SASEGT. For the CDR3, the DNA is TGTGCCAGCACCCCCGGGAGTCTCCTCTACGAGCAGTACTTC. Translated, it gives CASTPGSLLYEQYF.

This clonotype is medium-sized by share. CDR3 nucleotide sequence: TGTGCCAGCAGTACCCGACTAGCGGGATTGGAAAATACGCAGTATTTT. Residues: CASSTRLAGLENTQYF. The V call is TRBV27, the J call TRBJ2-3; 11 nucleotides line up with TRBD2. The CDR3 contains 16 residues. Germline V gene lookup returns CDR1 MNHEY and CDR2 SMNVEV (reference sequence). Unmatched junction bases numbered 11, after V lost 5 bases and J lost 7 bases.

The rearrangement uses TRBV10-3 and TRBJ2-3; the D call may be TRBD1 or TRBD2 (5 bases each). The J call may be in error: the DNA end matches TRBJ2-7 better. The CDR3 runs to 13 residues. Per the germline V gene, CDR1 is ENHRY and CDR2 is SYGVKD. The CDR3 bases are TGTGCGGTGGGGCTGGGGGTCAAAGATACGCAGTACTTC. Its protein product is CAVGLGVKDTQYF.

CDR3 loop: CASSGGGGNQDIQYF. The CDR3 DNA follows: TGTGCCAGCAGTGGTGGGGGCGGAAACCAAGACATCCAGTACTTC. The rearrangement joins TRBV6-1 to TRBJ2-5; tentatively, D is TRBD1 (6 bases). The CDR3 length is 15 residues. The V and J ends lost 4 bases and 10 bases respectively, with 22 bases between them. Germline values: CDR1 MNHNS, CDR2 SASEGT.

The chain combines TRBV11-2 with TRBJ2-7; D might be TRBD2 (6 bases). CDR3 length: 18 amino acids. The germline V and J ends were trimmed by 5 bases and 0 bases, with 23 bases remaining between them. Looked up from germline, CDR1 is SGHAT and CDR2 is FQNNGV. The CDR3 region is CASSPIWWAEGISYEQYF. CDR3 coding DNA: TGTGCCAGCAGCCCGATTTGGTGGGCGGAGGGGATCTCCTACGAGCAGTACTTC.

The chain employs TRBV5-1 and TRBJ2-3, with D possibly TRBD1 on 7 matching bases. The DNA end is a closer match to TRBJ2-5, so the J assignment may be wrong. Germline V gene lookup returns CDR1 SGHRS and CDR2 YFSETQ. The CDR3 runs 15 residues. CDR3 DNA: TGCGCCAGCAGCGGCGGGACAGTCCTTCAAGAGACCCAGTACTTC. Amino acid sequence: CASSGGTVLQETQYF.

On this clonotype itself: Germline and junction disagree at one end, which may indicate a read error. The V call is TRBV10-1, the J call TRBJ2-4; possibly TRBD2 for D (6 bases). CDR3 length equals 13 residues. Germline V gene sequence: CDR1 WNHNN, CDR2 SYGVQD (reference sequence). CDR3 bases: TGCGCCACGGGGCGGGGAGCCAAAAACATGCAGTACTTC. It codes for CATGRGAKNMQYF.

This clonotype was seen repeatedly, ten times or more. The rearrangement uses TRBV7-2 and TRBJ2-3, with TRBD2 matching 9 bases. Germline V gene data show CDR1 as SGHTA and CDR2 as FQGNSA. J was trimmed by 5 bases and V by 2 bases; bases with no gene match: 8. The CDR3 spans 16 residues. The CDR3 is CASSLSRGRVGDTQYF. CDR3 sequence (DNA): TGTGCCAGCAGCTTATCTCGCGGGAGGGTTGGAGATACGCAGTATTTT.

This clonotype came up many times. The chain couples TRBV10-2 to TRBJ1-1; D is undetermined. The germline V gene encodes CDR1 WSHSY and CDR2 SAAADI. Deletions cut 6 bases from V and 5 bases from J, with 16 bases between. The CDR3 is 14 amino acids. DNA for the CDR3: TGCGCCAGCAGGGAGATTGATCCCCAGACTGAAGCTTTCTTT. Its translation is CASREIDPQTEAFF.

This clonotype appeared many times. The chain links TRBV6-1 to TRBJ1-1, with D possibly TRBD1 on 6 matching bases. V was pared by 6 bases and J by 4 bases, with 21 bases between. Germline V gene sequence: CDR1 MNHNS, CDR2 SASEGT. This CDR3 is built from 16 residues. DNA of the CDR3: TGTGCCAGCAGCGAAAGGAGGGGGTCGAGGGGCACTGAAGCTTTCTTT. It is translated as CASSERRGSRGTEAFF.

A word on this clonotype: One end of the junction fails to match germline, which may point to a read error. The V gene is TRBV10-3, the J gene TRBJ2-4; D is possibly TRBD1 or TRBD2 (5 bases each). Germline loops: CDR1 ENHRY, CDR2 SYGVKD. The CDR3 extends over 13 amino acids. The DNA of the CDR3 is TGTGCCACGGGGCCATGGGGCAAAAACACTCAGTACTTT. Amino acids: CATGPWGKNTQYF.

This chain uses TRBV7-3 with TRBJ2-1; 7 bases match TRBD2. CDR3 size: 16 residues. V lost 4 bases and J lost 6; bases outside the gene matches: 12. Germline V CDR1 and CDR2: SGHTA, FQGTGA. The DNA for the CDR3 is TGTGCCAGCAGCTACTTAGGACTAGGACGGGGCAATGAGCAGTTCTTC. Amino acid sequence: CASSYLGLGRGNEQFF.

The CDR3 nucleotides are TGTGCCAGCAGCTCGGGACAGGGGGCTTTGCAGTTCTTC. Its translation is CASSSGQGALQFF. This chain links TRBV7-6 with TRBJ2-1; 12 bases are a match to TRBD1. The CDR3 spans 13 residues. Germline CDR1 and CDR2: SGHVS and FNYEAQ. V was clipped by 4 bases and J by 12 bases; unmatched bases: 4.

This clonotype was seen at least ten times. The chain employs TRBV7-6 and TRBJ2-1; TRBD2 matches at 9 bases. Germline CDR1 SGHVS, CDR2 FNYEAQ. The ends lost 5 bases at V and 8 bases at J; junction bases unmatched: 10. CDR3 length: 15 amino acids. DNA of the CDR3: TGTGCCAGCAGCATGAATAGCGGGAGTTCGGATGAGCAGTTCTTC. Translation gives CASSMNSGSSDEQFF.

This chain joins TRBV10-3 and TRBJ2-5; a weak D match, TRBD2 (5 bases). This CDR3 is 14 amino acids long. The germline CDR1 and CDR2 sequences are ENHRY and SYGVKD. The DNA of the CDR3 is TGTGCGGGGAGCGACGGCCGTGACCCAGAGACCCAGTACTTC. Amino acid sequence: CAGSDGRDPETQYF.

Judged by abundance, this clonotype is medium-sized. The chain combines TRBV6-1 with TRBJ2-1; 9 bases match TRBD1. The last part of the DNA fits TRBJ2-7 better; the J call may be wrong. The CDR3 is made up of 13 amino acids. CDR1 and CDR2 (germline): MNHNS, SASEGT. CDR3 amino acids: CASMTGGAYEQYF. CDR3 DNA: TGTGCCAGCATGACAGGGGGAGCCTACGAGCAGTACTTC.

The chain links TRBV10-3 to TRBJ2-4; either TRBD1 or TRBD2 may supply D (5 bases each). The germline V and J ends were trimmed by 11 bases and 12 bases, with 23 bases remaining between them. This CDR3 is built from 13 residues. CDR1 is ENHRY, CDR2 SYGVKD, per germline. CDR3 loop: CASGLGAKNTQYF. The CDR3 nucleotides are TGTGCCTCGGGGCTGGGAGCCAAAAATACTCAGTACTTC.